This TCR beta chain is drawn from a study of blood T cell repertoires in COVID-19. Study-level background: Sites in the United States, Italy and Spain provided acute and convalescent COVID-19 samples. PBMCs, B-cell-depleted T cells, or T cells were the source of the cDNA or gDNA that made up the material.

Germline assignment: CDR1 SGHKS and CDR2 YYEKEE (reference sequence). V was clipped by 0 bases and J by 1 base, with 7 bases between them. The CDR3 loop spans 14 amino acids. Original processing notes: Cell counts per sample came from amplifying reference gene primers. TCRdb's table, derived via immunoSEQ multiplex PCR, lists solely in-frame clones and lacks some. The V and J calls and clone size come from that table; D and trimming were worked out from the DNA. Among tens of thousands of clones listed, approximately 87% were seen once. Seattle enrolled patients during active infection and tracked them longitudinally.

This receptor was obtained from a woman of 80 years or more with COVID-19, enrolled during active disease. This chain connects TRBV5-5 to TRBJ1-1; the D is unclear. Sequenced material: peripheral blood. CDR3 region: CASSLVAGNTEAFF. Written as DNA, the CDR3 is TGTGCCAGCAGCTTGGTAGCCGGGAACACTGAAGCTTTCTTT.